This record covers a single T cell receptor (beta chain). This specimen belongs to a study of blood T cell repertoires in COVID-19. Across the study: Acute and convalescent COVID-19 specimens originated in the United States, Italy and Spain. PBMCs, B-cell-depleted T cells, or T cells were the source of the cDNA or gDNA that made up the material.

Per the authors' pipeline: Nucleated cell counts were estimated from reference gene primer amplification. The table came from immunoSEQ multiplex PCR; TCRdb's copy has only in-frame clones and leaves some out. That table gives V, J and clone size, and the DNA gave D and trimming. The data show more than 65,000 clones, around 80% seen once. Trimming left V 2 bases short and J 3 bases short, with 15 bases between. This CDR3 is built from 16 residues. CDR1 is SGHAT and CDR2 is FQNNGV in the germline V gene. The sequencing input was peripheral blood. This sequence joins TRBV11-2 and TRBJ2-3; a weak D match, TRBD2 (6 bases). The origin of this receptor is a woman between 45 and 60 years old with acute or convalescent COVID-19. The CDR3 sequence: CASSLKAGILTDTQYF. The CDR3 nucleotides read TGTGCCAGCAGCTTAAAAGCGGGTATTTTGACAGATACGCAGTATTTT.